The T cell receptor (beta chain) under discussion was sequenced for a study of OX40 agonist ivuxolimab in advanced cancers. Germline V lookup: CDR1 MNHEY, CDR2 SMNVEV (reference sequence). The CDR3 has 18 amino acids. After removal of 5 bases from V and 0 bases from J, the junction contained 14 bases not matched to a gene. Method: immunoSEQ multiplex PCR; TCRdb's copy keeps in-frame clones and lacks some. There are 95,000 to 150,000 clones in the sample; just under 95% occur only once, and approximately 0.15% lies in the top ten. Sequencing used CD4+ or CD8+ T cells sorted from blood, obtained in a trial of the OX40 agonist ivuxolimab. This clonotype was obtained from an adult with an advanced solid tumor such as melanoma, head and neck, liver or kidney cancer. The chain combines TRBV27 with TRBJ1-1, with 8 nucleotides matching TRBD1. The CDR3 DNA follows: TGTGCCAGCAGTCTAAACAGGGGGTTATACTCAATGAACACTGAAGCTTTCTTT. As protein: CASSLNRGLYSMNTEAFF.